This TCR beta chain was profiled in a study of blood T cell repertoires in COVID-19. At the level of the study: Acute and convalescent COVID-19 samples came from the United States, Italy and Spain. The analysed material was cDNA or gDNA that came from T cells, B-cell-depleted T cells, or PBMCs.

The CDR3 covers 13 residues. V shed 2 bases and J 7 bases; nucleotides not matched to a gene: 2. Measured with immunoSEQ multiplex PCR; TCRdb has only the in-frame clones, and not every one. The table lists roughly 300,000 clones, 88% of them singletons, with 9% to 9.5% in the top ten. This receptor was identified in a man aged 18 to 30 with active or convalescent COVID-19. This chain uses TRBV12-3 or TRBV12-4 with TRBJ2-1; 7 bases are a match to TRBD1. The sequencing input was peripheral blood. The CDR3 sequence is CASSLLQGNEQFF. The CDR3, as DNA: TGTGCCAGCAGTTTACTACAGGGGAATGAGCAGTTCTTC.